This TCR beta chain was sequenced for a study of human T cells and chemical hapten exposure. Study context: Patients received weekly diphenylcyclopropenone doses to the scalp throughout the roughly 23-week study.

TCRdb called the RACE reads again in MiXCR, with one record for every CDR3 protein. Seen here are about 340,000 distinct CDR3 sequences, under 9% observed once, and the top ten hold around 8.4%. Details on this clonotype: The junction shows a germline mismatch at one end, possibly a read error.

The time point denotes: patch test 1, 2 weeks after DPC sensitization. The treatment: therapeutic diphenylcyclopropenone sensitization with weekly scalp DPC. Patients had alopecia, were aged 18 to 70, and were not pregnant. The source was whole blood, collected in connection with sensitization to the hapten diphenylcyclopropenone (DPC). The origin of this receptor is a woman aged 18 to 35 with alopecia areata. Some clones in this sample may be carry-over from other donors' samples.

Written as DNA, the CDR3 is TGTGCCAGCAGGGGGGACAGGGAGGGGTTCTATAGCTACACCTTC. It yields the protein CASRGDREGFYSYTF. This chain joins TRBV7-2 and TRBJ1-2; 9 nucleotides line up with TRBD1. Looked up from germline, CDR1 is SGHTA and CDR2 is FQGNSA. The CDR3 spans 15 residues.